This is a list of T cell receptor beta chains from one sample in a study of CD8 T cells in ankylosing spondylitis. TCRdb passed the 5' RACE reads through MiXCR, listing each CDR3 protein once. The sample holds about 140,000 distinct CDR3 sequences, approximately 7.4% seen once. Sequences were obtained from blood, either unsorted or a sorted T cell fraction (not recorded which). Receptors were obtained from a female donor with ankylosing spondylitis or in good health (not recorded which). The conserved cysteine and the conserved F or W are not part of the CDR3 here.

cdr3_length	v_call	j_call	cdr3_aa
12	TRBV10-3	TRBJ2-7	AISEQPGQSEQY
13	TRBV5-5	TRBJ2-7	ASSLQGSFPYEQY
14	TRBV6-5	TRBJ1-1	ASSYDRTEMNTEAF
15	TRBV4-2	TRBJ2-7	ASSQGSGGMRWNEQC
14	TRBV4-2	TRBJ2-5	ASSRSSGQFFETQY
13	TRBV20-1	TRBJ2-3	SARRSSGGGHTQY
16	TRBV24-1	TRBJ2-1	ATSDFHSAGTRDNEQF
13	TRBV3-1	TRBJ2-2	ASSQVPTGSGELF
11	TRBV3-1	TRBJ2-1	ASSHTAENEQF
11	TRBV9	TRBJ1-5	ASSVDWDQPQH
12	TRBV5-1	TRBJ2-5	ASSLGEGRETQY
11	TRBV29-1	TRBJ2-7	SVGTGTAGEQY
12	TRBV6-1	TRBJ2-3	ASNVWDRTDTQY
13	TRBV18	TRBJ1-1	ASSPFTGGRTEAF
12	TRBV6-2/TRBV6-3	TRBJ2-1	ASSRDGLYNEQF
12	TRBV4-1	TRBJ1-1	ASSRNRLNTEAF
13	TRBV11-2	TRBJ1-5	ASSLDGQGNQPQH
15	TRBV4-1	TRBJ1-3	ASSLKGGDGYGNTIY
12	TRBV5-6	TRBJ1-2	ASSLIDVNYGYT
10	TRBV6-6	TRBJ2-1	ASSQTGYEQF
14	TRBV6-5	TRBJ1-5	ASSYRGAESNQPQH
13	TRBV5-1	TRBJ2-3	ASSNGGQGPDTQY
15	TRBV30	TRBJ1-3	AWSVLGRSLRGNTIY
12	TRBV7-2	TRBJ1-4	ASSLAGLGEKLF
9	TRBV29-1	TRBJ2-7	SVGDSYEQY
13	TRBV9	TRBJ2-1	ASSVAGASYNEQF
12	TRBV13	TRBJ2-3	ASSLGDKADTQY
11	TRBV20-1	TRBJ2-7	SLNSVTGYEQY